The 8 T cell receptor beta chains below all came from one sample that was sequenced in a study of CD8+ T cells in alopecia areata. Stated treatment: oral pan-JAK inhibitor, 5-10 mg twice daily. Extraction and reverse transcription of RNA yielded cDNA as the sequencing template. Sequencing used immunoSEQ multiplex PCR; TCRdb keeps in-frame clones, though not all of them. The repertoire has about 210,000 clones, less than 45% of them found once; the top ten carry about 0.48%. The source material was CD4+ T cells sorted from blood, sampled at approximately week 34, from a patient treated with tofacitinib. The receptors were gathered from a human donor with alopecia areata.

The genes are TRBV6-5 and TRBJ2-3, with D tentatively TRBD1 (5 bases). CDR3 length: 15 amino acids. Looked up from germline, CDR1 is MNHEY and CDR2 is SVGAGI. V lost 2 bases to trimming and J lost 2 bases, with 11 bases between them. The chain's CDR3 is CASSYRQGPTDTQYF. For the CDR3, the DNA is TGTGCCAGCAGTTACCGGCAGGGCCCCACAGATACGCAGTATTTT.

This sequence joins TRBV30 and TRBJ2-7; 9 bases are shared with TRBD2. With 2 bases clipped from V and 1 base from J, the junction kept 3 bases outside the gene matches. The CDR3 loop spans 14 amino acids. Germline-derived CDR1 and CDR2 are GTSNPN and SVGIG (reference sequence). The CDR3 bases are TGTGCCTGGAGTAGGCGGGGGGGATCCTACGAGCAGTACTTC. Its protein product is CAWSRRGGSYEQYF.

This chain links TRBV7-6 with TRBJ2-2; D unresolved. The length of the CDR3 is 15 residues. CDR1 and CDR2 (germline): SGHVS, FNYEAQ. Trimming cost V 3 bases and J 0 bases, with 8 bases left between them. CDR3 coding DNA: TGTGCCAGCAGCTTCAGGAACTCGAACACCGGGGAGCTGTTTTTT. Translated, it gives CASSFRNSNTGELFF. Together with reference TRBV7-6 and TRBJ2-2, the CDR3 gives the full variable domain: GAGVSQSPRYKVTKRGQDVALRCDPISGHVSLYWYRQALGQGPEFLTYFNYEAQQDKSGLPNDRFSAERPEGSISTLTIQRTEQRDSAMYRCASSFRNSNTGELFFGEGSRLTVL.

The V and J genes are TRBV18 and TRBJ1-2; perhaps TRBD1 as D (6 bases). This CDR3 region has 13 residues. Germline loops: CDR1 KGHSH, CDR2 LQKENI. V was shortened by 4 bases and J by 3 bases, with 9 bases between the two germline ends. CDR3 protein: CASSQQGHYGYTF. CDR3 DNA: TGTGCCAGCTCACAGCAGGGGCACTATGGCTACACCTTC.

The chain uses TRBV5-1 and TRBJ2-7; D unresolved. Trimming stripped 1 base from V and 5 bases from J, with 13 bases between. Germline assignment: CDR1 SGHRS and CDR2 YFSETQ. CDR3 length: 14 amino acids. As DNA, the CDR3 is TGCGCCAGCAGCTTGAACGCAGCTACGGACGAGCAGTACTTC. This codes for CASSLNAATDEQYF.

As to this clone: Additional DNA sequences in this sample encode the identical CDR3. Written as DNA, the CDR3 is TGTGCCAGCAGCTTGGCTGATCAGCCCCAGCATTTT. Amino acid sequence: CASSLADQPQHF. The V gene is TRBV5-6, the J gene TRBJ1-5; no firm D call. V shed 0 bases and J shed 5 bases, with 3 bases lying between them. The germline V gene has CDR1 SGHDT and CDR2 YYEEEE. The CDR3 is 12 residues long.

The rearrangement joins TRBV9 to TRBJ1-1; D remains ambiguous. Looked up from germline, CDR1 is SGDLS and CDR2 is YYNGEE. V was pared by 4 bases and J by 4 bases, with 8 bases between. The CDR3 runs 12 residues. The CDR3 bases are TGTGCCAGCAGCCCCGGCAGCACTGAAGCTTTCTTT. This translates into CASSPGSTEAFF.

V and J are TRBV5-1 and TRBJ2-3; 10 bases match TRBD1. The ends lost 7 bases at V and 5 bases at J; junction bases unmatched: 19. The CDR3 is 18 amino acids. Germline V gene sequence: CDR1 SGHRS, CDR2 YFSETQ. This CDR3 is CASHIGYSRDRGRDTQYF. The CDR3 DNA sequence: TGCGCCAGCCACATAGGATATTCCCGGGACAGGGGTCGAGATACGCAGTATTTT.